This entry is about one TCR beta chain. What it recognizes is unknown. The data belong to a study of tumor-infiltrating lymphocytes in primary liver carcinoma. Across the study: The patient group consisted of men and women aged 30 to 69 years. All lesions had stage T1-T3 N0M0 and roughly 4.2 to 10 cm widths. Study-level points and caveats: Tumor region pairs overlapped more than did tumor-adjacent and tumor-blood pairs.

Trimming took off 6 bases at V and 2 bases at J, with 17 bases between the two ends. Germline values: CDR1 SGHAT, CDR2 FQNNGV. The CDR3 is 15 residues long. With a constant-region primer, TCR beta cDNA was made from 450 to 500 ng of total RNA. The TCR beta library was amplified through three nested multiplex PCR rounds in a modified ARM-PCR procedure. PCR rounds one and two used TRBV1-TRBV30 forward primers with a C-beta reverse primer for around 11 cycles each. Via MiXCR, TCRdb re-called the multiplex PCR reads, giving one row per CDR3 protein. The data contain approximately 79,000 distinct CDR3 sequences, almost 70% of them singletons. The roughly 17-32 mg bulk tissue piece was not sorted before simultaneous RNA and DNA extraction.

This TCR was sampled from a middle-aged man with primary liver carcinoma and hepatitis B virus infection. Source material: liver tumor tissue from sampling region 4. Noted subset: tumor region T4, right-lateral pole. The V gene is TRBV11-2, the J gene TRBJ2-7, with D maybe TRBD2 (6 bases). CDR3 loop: CASSPAGGETYEQYF. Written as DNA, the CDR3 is TGTGCCAGCAGTCCTGCGGGCGGGGAGACCTACGAGCAGTACTTC.